This is a list of T cell receptor beta chains from one sample in a study of PD-1 blockade in classical Hodgkin lymphoma. Produced via immunoSEQ multiplex PCR; TCRdb's table is partial and in-frame only. Of roughly 100,000 clones in the sample, 85% to 95% were seen once. The sample here was peripheral blood mononuclear cells (PBMCs), taken before the fourth cycle of nivolumab. Source of these receptors: a human donor with classical Hodgkin lymphoma. Both conserved end residues are part of each CDR3. A D gene is named only where the DNA matches it firmly. Clone size is not always given. Where it is, it says once, few, many or a class for expanded clones.

v_call: TRBV9
d_call: .
clone_size: .
j_call: TRBJ2-1
cdr3_aa: CASGRSNEQFF
cdr3_nt: TGTGCCAGCGGTAGGAGTAATGAGCAGTTCTTC

v_call: TRBV11-2
d_call: .
clone_size: .
j_call: TRBJ1-4
cdr3_aa: CASSLDSAGEKLFF
cdr3_nt: TGTGCCAGCAGCCTCGACAGCGCGGGGGAAAAACTGTTTTTT

v_call: TRBV10-1
d_call: TRBD2
clone_size: .
j_call: TRBJ2-5
cdr3_aa: CASSAGLVFETQYF
cdr3_nt: TGCGCCAGCAGCGCCGGACTAGTTTTTGAGACCCAGTACTTC

v_call: TRBV28
d_call: .
clone_size: .
j_call: TRBJ1-2
cdr3_aa: CASSLAQTGGYTF
cdr3_nt: TGTGCCAGCAGTTTAGCACAGACTGGGGGCTACACCTTC

v_call: TRBV2
d_call: .
clone_size: .
j_call: TRBJ2-7
cdr3_aa: CASSPTTHYEQYF
cdr3_nt: TGTGCCAGCAGCCCCACCACCCACTACGAGCAGTACTTC

v_call: TRBV29-1
d_call: TRBD1
clone_size: few
j_call: TRBJ2-2
cdr3_aa: CSVVDDRVTGELFF
cdr3_nt: TGCAGCGTTGTAGATGACAGGGTCACCGGGGAGCTGTTTTTT

v_call: TRBV7-6
d_call: .
clone_size: .
j_call: TRBJ1-4
cdr3_aa: CASSDPWAGTNEKLFF
cdr3_nt: TGTGCCAGCAGCGACCCCTGGGCGGGGACTAATGAAAAACTGTTTTTT

v_call: TRBV2
d_call: .
clone_size: .
j_call: TRBJ1-4
cdr3_aa: CASSDLGINEKLFF
cdr3_nt: TGTGCCAGCAGTGACTTGGGGATCAATGAAAAACTGTTTTTT

v_call: TRBV5-8
d_call: TRBD1
clone_size: .
j_call: TRBJ2-6
cdr3_aa: CASSPLGQTLGANVLTF
cdr3_nt: TGTGCCAGCAGCCCACTGGGACAGACCCTGGGGGCCAACGTCCTGACTTTC

v_call: TRBV9
d_call: .
clone_size: .
j_call: TRBJ2-7
cdr3_aa: CASSPLGTDYEQYF
cdr3_nt: TGTGCCAGCAGCCCGCTTGGGACGGACTACGAGCAGTACTTC

v_call: TRBV5-6
d_call: TRBD1
clone_size: .
j_call: TRBJ1-2
cdr3_aa: CASRTQGATYGYTF
cdr3_nt: TGTGCCAGCAGGACCCAGGGGGCGACATATGGCTACACCTTC

v_call: TRBV25-1
d_call: TRBD2
clone_size: .
j_call: TRBJ2-7
cdr3_aa: CASTGGTGTTRYEQYF
cdr3_nt: TGTGCCAGCACGGGGGGGACGGGGACTACGCGATACGAGCAGTACTTC

v_call: TRBV6-6
d_call: .
clone_size: .
j_call: TRBJ2-1
cdr3_aa: CASRGTRGVSYNEQFF
cdr3_nt: TGTGCCAGCAGAGGGACAAGGGGCGTATCCTACAATGAGCAGTTCTTC

v_call: TRBV28
d_call: .
clone_size: .
j_call: TRBJ1-4
cdr3_aa: CAILKPGGLFF
cdr3_nt: TGTGCCATCTTAAAGCCCGGAGGACTGTTTTTT

v_call: TRBV14
d_call: .
clone_size: .
j_call: TRBJ2-5
cdr3_aa: CASSQERAVGTQYF
cdr3_nt: TGTGCCAGCAGCCAAGAGCGGGCTGTTGGGACCCAGTACTTC

v_call: TRBV19
d_call: .
clone_size: once
j_call: TRBJ1-1
cdr3_aa: CASRTRADTEAFF
cdr3_nt: TGTGCCAGTAGGACTAGGGCGGACACTGAAGCTTTCTTT

v_call: TRBV25-1
d_call: .
clone_size: .
j_call: TRBJ2-7
cdr3_aa: CASSECGQNYEQYF
cdr3_nt: TGTGCCAGCAGTGAATGCGGCCAGAACTACGAGCAGTACTTC

v_call: TRBV19
d_call: .
clone_size: .
j_call: TRBJ2-7
cdr3_aa: CASSAETWEQYF
cdr3_nt: TGTGCCAGTAGTGCGGAGACTTGGGAGCAGTACTTC